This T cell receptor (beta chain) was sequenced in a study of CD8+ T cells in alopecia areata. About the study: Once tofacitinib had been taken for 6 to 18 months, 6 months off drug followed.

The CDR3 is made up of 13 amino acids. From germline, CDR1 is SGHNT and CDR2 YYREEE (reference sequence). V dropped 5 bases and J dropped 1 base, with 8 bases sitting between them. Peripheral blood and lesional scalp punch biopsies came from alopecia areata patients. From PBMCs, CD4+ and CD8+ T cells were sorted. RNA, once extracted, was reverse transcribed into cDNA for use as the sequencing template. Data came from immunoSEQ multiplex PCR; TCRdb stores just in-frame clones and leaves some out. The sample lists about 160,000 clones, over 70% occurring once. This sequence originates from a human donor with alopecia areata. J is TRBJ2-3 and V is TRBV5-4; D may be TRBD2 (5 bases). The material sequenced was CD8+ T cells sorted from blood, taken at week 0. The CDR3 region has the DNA TGTGCCAGCAGTAGCGTTGGCACAGATACGCAGTATTTT. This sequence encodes CASSSVGTDTQYF.